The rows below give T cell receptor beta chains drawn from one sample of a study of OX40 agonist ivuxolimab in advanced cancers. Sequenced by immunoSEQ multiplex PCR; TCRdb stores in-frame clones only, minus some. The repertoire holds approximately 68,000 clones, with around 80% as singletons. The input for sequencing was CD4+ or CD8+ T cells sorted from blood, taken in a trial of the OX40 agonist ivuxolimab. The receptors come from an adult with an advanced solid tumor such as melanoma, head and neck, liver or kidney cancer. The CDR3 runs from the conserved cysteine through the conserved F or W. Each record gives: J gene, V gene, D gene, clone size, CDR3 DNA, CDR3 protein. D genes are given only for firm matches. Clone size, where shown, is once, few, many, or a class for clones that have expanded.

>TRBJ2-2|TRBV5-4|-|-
TGTGCCAGCAGCCCCGGACTGGGGACCGGGGAGCTGTTTTTT
CASSPGLGTGELFF
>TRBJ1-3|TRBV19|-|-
TGTGCCAGCAACAACGGATTCTCTGGAAACACCATATATTTT
CASNNGFSGNTIYF
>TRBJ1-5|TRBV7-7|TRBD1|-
TGTGCCAGGGCTCTGGGGACAGGGGGTCGTCAGCCCCAGCATTTT
CARALGTGGRQPQHF
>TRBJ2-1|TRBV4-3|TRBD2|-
TGCGCCAGCAGCCAAGATCCGAGCGGGAGGCACAATGAGCAGTTCTTC
CASSQDPSGRHNEQFF
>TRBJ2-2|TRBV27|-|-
TGTGCCAGCAGTTTATTGGCGGACTACAAGACCGGGGAGCTGTTTTTT
CASSLLADYKTGELFF
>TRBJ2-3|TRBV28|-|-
TGTGCCAGCAGTTTATCACCTACAGTTATGGTCACAGATACGCAGTATTTT
CASSLSPTVMVTDTQYF
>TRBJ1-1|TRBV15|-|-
TGTGCCACCAGCAAAGGCGGCAGGGAAGCTTTCTTT
CATSKGGREAFF
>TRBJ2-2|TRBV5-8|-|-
TGTGCCAGCAGCTTGGGAAGAAGCTGGGCCGGGGAGCTGTTTTTT
CASSLGRSWAGELFF
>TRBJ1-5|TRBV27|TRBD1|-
TGTGCCAGCAGTTGGACAGGGACTAGCAATCAGCCCCAGCATTTT
CASSWTGTSNQPQHF
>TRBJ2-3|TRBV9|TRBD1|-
TGTGCCAGCAGCCCCGAGACAGGGTCCAGCACAGATACGCAGTATTTT
CASSPETGSSTDTQYF
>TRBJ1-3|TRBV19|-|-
TGTGCCAGTAGTATTTTTGCCGCCTCTGGAAACACCATATATTTT
CASSIFAASGNTIYF
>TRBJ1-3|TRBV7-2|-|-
TGTGCCAGCAGCTTAGGGCCCGGGGTTGACACCATATATTTT
CASSLGPGVDTIYF
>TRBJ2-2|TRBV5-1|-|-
TGCGCCAGCAGCTTAGTAGAAAACACCGGGGAGCTGTTTTTT
CASSLVENTGELFF
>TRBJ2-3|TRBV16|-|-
TGTGCCAGCAGCCACGGAGCGGGCAGCACAGATACGCAGTATTTT
CASSHGAGSTDTQYF
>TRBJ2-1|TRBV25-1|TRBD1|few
TGTGCCAGCAGTTGGGCAGGGGGCCATGAGCAGTTCTTC
CASSWAGGHEQFF
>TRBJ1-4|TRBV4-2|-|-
TGTGCCAGCAGCCAAGGAAGTACAGGCGCAACTAATGAAAAACTGTTTTTT
CASSQGSTGATNEKLFF
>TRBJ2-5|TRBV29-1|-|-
TGCAGCACCGGGGGCGGCCAAGAGACCCAGTACTTC
CSTGGGQETQYF
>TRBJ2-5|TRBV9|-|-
TGTGCCAGCAGCGACCGGTCGGGTTCGCGTGAGACCCAGTACTTC
CASSDRSGSRETQYF
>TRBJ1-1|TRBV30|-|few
TGTGCCTACCTAAGACAGGTGAACACTGAAGCTTTCTTT
CAYLRQVNTEAFF